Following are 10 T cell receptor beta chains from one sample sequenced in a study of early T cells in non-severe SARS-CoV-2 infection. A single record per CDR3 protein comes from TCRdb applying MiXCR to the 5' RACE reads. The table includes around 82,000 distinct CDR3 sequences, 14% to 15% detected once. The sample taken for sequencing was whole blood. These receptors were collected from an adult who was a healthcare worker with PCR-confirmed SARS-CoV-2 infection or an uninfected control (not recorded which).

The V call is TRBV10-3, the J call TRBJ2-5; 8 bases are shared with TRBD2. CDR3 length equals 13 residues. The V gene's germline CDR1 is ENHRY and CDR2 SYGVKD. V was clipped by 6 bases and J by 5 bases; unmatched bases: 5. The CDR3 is CAIRDSGAETQYF. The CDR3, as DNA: TGTGCCATCAGAGATAGCGGGGCGGAGACCCAGTACTTC.

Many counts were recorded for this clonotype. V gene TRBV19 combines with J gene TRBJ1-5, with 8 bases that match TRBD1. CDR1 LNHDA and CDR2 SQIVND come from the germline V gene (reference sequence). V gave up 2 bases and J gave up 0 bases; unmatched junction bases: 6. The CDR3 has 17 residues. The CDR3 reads CASSIPRTGPSNQPQHF. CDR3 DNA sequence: TGTGCCAGTAGTATACCCCGGACAGGGCCTAGCAATCAGCCCCAGCATTTT.

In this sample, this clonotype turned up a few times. CDR3 bases: TGTGCCAGCAAAAACCGACGGACAGGGACAATTGGGGCCAACGTCCTGACTTTC. Its translation is CASKNRRTGTIGANVLTF. The genes are TRBV2 and TRBJ2-6; 8 bases fit TRBD1. Germline V CDR1 and CDR2: SNHLY, FYNNEI. There are 18 residues in the CDR3. With 7 bases clipped from V and 3 bases from J, the junction kept 14 bases outside the gene matches. The whole variable domain, filled in from reference TRBV2 and TRBJ2-6, reads EPEVTQTPSHQVTQMGQEVILRCVPISNHLYFYWYRQILGQKVEFLVSFYNNEISEKSEIFDDQFSVERPDGSNFTLKIRSTKLEDSAMYFCASKNRRTGTIGANVLTFGAGSRLTVL.

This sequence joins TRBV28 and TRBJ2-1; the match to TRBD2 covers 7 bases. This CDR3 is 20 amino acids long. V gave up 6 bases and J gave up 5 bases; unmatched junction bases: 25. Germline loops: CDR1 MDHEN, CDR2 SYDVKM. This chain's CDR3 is CASRPGPQRGVKRDHNEQFF. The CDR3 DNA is TGTGCCAGCAGACCGGGGCCTCAACGGGGGGTTAAAAGAGACCACAATGAGCAGTTCTTC.

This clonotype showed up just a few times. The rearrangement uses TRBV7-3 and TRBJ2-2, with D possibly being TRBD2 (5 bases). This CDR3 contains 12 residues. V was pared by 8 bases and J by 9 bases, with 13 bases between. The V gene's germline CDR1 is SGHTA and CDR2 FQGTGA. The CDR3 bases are TGTGCCAGCGGGTTTCCCGGGAGGGAGCTGTTTTTT. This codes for CASGFPGRELFF.

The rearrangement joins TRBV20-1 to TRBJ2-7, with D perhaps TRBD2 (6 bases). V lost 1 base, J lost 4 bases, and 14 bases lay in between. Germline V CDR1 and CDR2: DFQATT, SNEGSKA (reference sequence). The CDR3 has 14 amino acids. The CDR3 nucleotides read TGCAGTGCTAGAGGCCCAAAGGGACTTTACGAGCAGTACGTC. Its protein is CSARGPKGLYEQYV.

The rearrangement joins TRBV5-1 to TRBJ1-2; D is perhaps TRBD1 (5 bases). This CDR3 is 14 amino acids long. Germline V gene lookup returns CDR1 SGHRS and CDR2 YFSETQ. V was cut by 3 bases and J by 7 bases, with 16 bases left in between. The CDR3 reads CASSSLRRGAGYTF. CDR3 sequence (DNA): TGCGCCAGCAGCTCCCTACGGAGGGGAGCTGGCTACACCTTC.

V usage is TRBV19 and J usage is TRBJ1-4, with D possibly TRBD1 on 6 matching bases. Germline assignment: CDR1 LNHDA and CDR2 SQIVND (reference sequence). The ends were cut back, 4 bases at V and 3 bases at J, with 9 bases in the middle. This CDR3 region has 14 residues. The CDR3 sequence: CASSKDSPNEKLFF. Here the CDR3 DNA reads TGTGCCAGTAGTAAGGACAGCCCTAATGAAAAACTGTTTTTT.

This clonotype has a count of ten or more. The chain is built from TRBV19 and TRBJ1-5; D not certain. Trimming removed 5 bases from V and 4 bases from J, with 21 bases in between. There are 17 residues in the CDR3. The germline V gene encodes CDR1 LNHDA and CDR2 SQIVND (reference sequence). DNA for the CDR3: TGTGCCAGTAGTTCAGCGGGATACTTAGCCCCTAATCAGCCCCAGCATTTT. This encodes CASSSAGYLAPNQPQHF.

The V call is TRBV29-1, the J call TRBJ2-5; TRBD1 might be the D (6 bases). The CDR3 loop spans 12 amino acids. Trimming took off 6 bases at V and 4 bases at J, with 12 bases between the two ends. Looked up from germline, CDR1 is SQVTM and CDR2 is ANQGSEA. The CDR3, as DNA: TGCAGCGTAGCGACAGGAGGAGAGACCCAGTACTTC. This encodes CSVATGGETQYF.